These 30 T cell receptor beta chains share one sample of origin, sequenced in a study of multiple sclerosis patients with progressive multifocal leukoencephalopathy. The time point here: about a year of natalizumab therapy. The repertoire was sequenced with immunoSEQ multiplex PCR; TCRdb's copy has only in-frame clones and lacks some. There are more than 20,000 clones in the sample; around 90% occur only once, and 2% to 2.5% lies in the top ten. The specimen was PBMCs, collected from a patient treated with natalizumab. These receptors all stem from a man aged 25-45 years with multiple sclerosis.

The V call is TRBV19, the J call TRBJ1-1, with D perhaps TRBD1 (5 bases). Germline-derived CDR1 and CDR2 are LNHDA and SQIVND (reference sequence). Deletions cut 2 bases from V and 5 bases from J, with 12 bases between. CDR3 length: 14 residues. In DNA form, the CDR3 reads TGTGCCAGTAGTATAATCAGGGCGGGGACTGAAGCTTTCTTT. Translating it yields CASSIIRAGTEAFF.

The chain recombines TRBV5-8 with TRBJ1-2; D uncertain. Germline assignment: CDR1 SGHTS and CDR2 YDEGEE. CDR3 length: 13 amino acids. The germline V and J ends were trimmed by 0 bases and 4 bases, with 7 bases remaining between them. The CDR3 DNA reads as TGTGCCAGCAGCTTGGACTGGGCCTATGGCTACACCTTC. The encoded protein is CASSLDWAYGYTF. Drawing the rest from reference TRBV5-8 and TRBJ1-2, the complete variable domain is EAGVTQSPTHLIKTRGQQATLRCSPISGHTSVYWYQQALGLGLQFLLWYDEGEERNRGNFPPRFSGRQFPNYSSELNVNALELEDSALYLCASSLDWAYGYTFGSGTRLTVV.

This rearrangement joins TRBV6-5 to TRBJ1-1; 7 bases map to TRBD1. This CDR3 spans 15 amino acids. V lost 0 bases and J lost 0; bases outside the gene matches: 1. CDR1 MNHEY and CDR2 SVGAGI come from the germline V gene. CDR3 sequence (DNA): TGTGCCAGCAGTTACTCGACAGGGCTGAACACTGAAGCTTTCTTT. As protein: CASSYSTGLNTEAFF.

The DNA for the CDR3 is TGTGCCAGCAGTGACGGGACAGCTAATTCACCCCTCCACTTT. This gives the protein CASSDGTANSPLHF. The V and J genes are TRBV6-4 and TRBJ1-6, with 7 bases fitting TRBD1. The CDR3 consists of 14 residues. The V gene's germline CDR1 is MRHNA and CDR2 SNTAGT. V was clipped by 2 bases and J by 6 bases; unmatched bases: 1.

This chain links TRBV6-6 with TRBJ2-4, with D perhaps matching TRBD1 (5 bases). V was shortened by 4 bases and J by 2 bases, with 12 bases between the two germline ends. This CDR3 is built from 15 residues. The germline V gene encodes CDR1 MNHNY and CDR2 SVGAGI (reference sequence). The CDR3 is CASSSGRSSKNIQYF. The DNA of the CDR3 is TGTGCCAGCAGTTCAGGGCGGTCTTCCAAAAACATTCAGTACTTC.

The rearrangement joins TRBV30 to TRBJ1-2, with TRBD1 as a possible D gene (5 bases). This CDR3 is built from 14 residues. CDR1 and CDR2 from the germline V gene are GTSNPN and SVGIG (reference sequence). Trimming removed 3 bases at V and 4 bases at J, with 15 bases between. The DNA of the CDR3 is TGTGCCTGGAGGCCGGCAGGGCCACTCTATGGCTACACCTTC. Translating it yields CAWRPAGPLYGYTF.

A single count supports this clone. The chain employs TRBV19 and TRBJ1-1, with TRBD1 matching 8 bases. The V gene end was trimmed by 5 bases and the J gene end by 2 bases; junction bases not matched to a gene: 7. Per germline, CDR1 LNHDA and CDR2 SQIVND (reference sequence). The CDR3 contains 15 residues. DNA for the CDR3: TGTGCCAGTAGTGTGCCGGGACAGGCAAACACTGAAGCTTTCTTT. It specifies CASSVPGQANTEAFF.

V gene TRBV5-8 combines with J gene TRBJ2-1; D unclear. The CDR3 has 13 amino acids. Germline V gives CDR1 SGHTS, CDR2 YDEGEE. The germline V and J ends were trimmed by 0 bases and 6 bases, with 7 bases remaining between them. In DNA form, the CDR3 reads TGTGCCAGCAGCTTGGGGAGACCCAATGAGCAGTTCTTC. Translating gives CASSLGRPNEQFF. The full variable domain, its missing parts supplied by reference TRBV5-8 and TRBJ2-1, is EAGVTQSPTHLIKTRGQQATLRCSPISGHTSVYWYQQALGLGLQFLLWYDEGEERNRGNFPPRFSGRQFPNYSSELNVNALELEDSALYLCASSLGRPNEQFFGPGTRLTVL.

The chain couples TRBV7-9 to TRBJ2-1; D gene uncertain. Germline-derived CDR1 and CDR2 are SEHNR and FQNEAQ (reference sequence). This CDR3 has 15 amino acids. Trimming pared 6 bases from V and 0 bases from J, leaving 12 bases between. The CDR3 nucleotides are TGTGCCAGCAGTCCCCTCTATAGCTCCTACAATGAGCAGTTCTTC. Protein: CASSPLYSSYNEQFF.

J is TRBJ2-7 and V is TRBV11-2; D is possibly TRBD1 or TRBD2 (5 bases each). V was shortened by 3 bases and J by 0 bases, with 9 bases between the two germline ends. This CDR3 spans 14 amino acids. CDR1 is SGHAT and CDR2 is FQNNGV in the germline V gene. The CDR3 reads CASSFRDGSYEQYF. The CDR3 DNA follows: TGTGCCAGCAGCTTCCGGGACGGCTCCTACGAGCAGTACTTC.

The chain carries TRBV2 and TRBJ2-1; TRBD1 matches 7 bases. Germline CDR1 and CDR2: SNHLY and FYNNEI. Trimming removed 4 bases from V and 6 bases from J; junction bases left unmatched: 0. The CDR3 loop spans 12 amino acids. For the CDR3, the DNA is TGTGCCAGCAGTGGGGACAGCAATGAGCAGTTCTTC. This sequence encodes CASSGDSNEQFF.

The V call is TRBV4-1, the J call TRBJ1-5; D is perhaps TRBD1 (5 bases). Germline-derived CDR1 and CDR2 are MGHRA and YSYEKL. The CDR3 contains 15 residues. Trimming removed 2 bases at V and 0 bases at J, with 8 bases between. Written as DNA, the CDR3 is TGCGCCAGCAGCCAATGGGGCCATAGCAATCAGCCCCAGCATTTT. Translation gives CASSQWGHSNQPQHF.

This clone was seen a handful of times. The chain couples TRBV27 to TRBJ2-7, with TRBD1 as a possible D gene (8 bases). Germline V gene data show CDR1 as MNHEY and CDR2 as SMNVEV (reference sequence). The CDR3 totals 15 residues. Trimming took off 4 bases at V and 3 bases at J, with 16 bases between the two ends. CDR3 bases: TGTGCCAGCAGTTCCACAGGGGGGGGCCACTACGAGCAGTACTTC. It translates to CASSSTGGGHYEQYF.

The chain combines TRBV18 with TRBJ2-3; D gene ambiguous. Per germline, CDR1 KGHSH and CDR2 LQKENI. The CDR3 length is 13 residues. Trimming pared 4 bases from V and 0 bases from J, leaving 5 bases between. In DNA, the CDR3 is TGTGCCAGCTCACTCACAAGCACAGATACGCAGTATTTT. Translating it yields CASSLTSTDTQYF.

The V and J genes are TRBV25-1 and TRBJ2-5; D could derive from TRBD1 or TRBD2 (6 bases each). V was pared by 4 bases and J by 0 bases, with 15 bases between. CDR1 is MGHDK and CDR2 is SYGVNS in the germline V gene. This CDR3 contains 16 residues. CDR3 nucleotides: TGTGCCAGCAGTGGCGGCGGGACACCGTACCAAGAGACCCAGTACTTC. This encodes CASSGGGTPYQETQYF.

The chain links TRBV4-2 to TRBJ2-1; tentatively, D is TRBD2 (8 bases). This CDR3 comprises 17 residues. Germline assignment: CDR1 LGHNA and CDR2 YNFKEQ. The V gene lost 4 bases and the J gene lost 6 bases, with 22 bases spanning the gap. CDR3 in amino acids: CASSPRGGQRGVNEQFF. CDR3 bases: TGTGCCAGCAGCCCACGGGGGGGACAGAGAGGGGTCAATGAGCAGTTCTTC.

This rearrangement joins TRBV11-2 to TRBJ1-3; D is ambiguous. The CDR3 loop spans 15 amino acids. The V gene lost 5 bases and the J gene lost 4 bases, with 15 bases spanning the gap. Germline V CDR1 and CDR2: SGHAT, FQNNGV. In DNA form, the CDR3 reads TGTGCCAGCAGCCCCCGCCCGGGAGCAGGAAACACCATATATTTT. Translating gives CASSPRPGAGNTIYF. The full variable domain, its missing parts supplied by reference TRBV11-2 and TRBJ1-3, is EAGVAQSPRYKIIEKRQSVAFWCNPISGHATLYWYQQILGQGPKLLIQFQNNGVVDDSQLPKDRFSAERLKGVDSTLKIQPAKLEDSAVYLCASSPRPGAGNTIYFGEGSWLTVV.

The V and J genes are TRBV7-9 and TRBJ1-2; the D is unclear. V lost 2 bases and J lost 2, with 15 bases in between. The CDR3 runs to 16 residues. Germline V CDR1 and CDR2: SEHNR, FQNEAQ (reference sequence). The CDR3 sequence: CASSLSSRVLNYGYTF. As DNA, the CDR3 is TGTGCCAGCAGCTTATCTTCCCGAGTCTTGAACTATGGCTACACCTTC.

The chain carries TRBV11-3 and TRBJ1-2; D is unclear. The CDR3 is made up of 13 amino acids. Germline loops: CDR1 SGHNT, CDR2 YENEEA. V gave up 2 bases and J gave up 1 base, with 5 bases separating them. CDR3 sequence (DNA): TGTGCCAGCAGCTTACGCCTTAACTATGGCTACACCTTC. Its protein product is CASSLRLNYGYTF.

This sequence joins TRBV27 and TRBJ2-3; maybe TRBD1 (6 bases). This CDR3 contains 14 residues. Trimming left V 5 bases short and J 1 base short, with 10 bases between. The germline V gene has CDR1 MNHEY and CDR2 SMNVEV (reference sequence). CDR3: CASSPRQGTDTQYF. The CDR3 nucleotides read TGTGCCAGCAGTCCACGACAGGGCACAGATACGCAGTATTTT.

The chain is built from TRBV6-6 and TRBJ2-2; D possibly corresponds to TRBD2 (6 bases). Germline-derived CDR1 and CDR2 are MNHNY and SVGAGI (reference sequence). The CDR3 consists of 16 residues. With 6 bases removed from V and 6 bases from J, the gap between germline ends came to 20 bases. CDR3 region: CASSPMGAGRSGELFF. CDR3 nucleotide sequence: TGTGCCAGCAGCCCAATGGGCGCAGGGAGGTCCGGGGAGCTGTTTTTT.

CDR3: CASSLNTGSYEQYF. CDR3 bases: TGCGCCAGCAGCCTCAACACCGGGAGCTACGAGCAGTACTTC. The chain links TRBV5-1 to TRBJ2-7; D is possibly TRBD2 (6 bases). The CDR3 runs to 14 residues. Germline V lookup: CDR1 SGHRS, CDR2 YFSETQ. The V gene lost 4 bases and the J gene lost 3 bases, with 14 bases spanning the gap.

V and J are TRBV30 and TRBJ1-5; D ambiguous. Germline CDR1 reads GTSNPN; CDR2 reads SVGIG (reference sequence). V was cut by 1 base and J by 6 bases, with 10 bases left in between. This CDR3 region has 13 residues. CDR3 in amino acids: CAWSARWGQPQHF. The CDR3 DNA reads TGTGCCTGGAGTGCCCGTTGGGGTCAGCCCCAGCATTTT.

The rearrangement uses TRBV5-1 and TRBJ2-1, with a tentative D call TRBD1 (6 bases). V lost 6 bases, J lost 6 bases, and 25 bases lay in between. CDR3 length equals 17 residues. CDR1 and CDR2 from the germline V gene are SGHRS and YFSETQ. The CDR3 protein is CASTYGRGARAVNEQFF. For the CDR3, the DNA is TGCGCCAGCACCTACGGCAGGGGTGCGAGGGCGGTCAATGAGCAGTTCTTC.

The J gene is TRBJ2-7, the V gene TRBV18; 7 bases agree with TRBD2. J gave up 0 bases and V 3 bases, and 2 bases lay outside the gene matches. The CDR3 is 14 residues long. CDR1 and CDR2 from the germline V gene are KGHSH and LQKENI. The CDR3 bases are TGTGCCAGCTCACCGGAGCGGGGCTCCTACGAGCAGTACTTC. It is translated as CASSPERGSYEQYF.

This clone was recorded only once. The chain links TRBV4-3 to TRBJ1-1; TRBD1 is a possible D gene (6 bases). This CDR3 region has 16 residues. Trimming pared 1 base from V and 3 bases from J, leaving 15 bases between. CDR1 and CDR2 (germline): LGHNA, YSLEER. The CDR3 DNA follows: TGCGCCAGCAGCCAAGGACGAACAGGGTTGTACACTGAAGCTTTCTTT. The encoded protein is CASSQGRTGLYTEAFF.

CDR3 DNA sequence: TGTGCCAGCAGCTTGGTGCGGGGGTTCTACAATGAGCAGTTCTTC. Its protein product is CASSLVRGFYNEQFF. The rearrangement links TRBV5-4 to TRBJ2-1; TRBD2 aligns across 7 bases. The CDR3 contains 15 residues. Germline V gene data show CDR1 as SGHNT and CDR2 as YYREEE (reference sequence). V was clipped by 0 bases and J by 3 bases; unmatched bases: 3.

As DNA, the CDR3 is TGTGCCAGCCCCGGGACAGGGCTAATCCAAGAGACCCAGTACTTC. Amino acid sequence: CASPGTGLIQETQYF. The genes are TRBV11-1 and TRBJ2-5; 9 nucleotides line up with TRBD1. V gave up 8 bases and J gave up 1 base; unmatched junction bases: 8. The germline CDR1 and CDR2 sequences are SGHAT and FQDESV (reference sequence). The CDR3 sequence is 15 residues long.

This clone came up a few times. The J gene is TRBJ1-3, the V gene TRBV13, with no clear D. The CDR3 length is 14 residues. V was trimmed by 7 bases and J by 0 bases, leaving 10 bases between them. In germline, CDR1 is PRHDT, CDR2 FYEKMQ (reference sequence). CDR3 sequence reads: CASTYIGSGNTIYF. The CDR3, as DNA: TGTGCCAGCACCTACATCGGCTCTGGAAACACCATATATTTT.

CDR3 DNA sequence: TGTGCCAGCAGTGAACAGTCCTCCTACAATGAGCAGTTCTTC. As protein: CASSEQSSYNEQFF. The chain has TRBV2 and TRBJ2-1; the D is unclear. The V end lost 2 bases, the J end lost 0 bases, and 5 bases lay between the germline ends. The CDR3 totals 14 residues. In germline, CDR1 is SNHLY, CDR2 FYNNEI.